The source of this TCR beta chain is a study of CD8 T cells in ankylosing spondylitis. TCRdb re-called the 5' RACE reads with MiXCR, one entry per CDR3 protein. The table includes about 440,000 distinct CDR3 sequences, approximately 17% detected once. Study observations and caveats: In the blood and synovial fluid of reactive arthritis, some motif variants had been previously reported. A TCR beta motif made of several highly homologous variants seemed typical of ankylosing spondylitis blood.

The CDR3 consists of 13 residues. Germline CDR1 GTSNPN, CDR2 SVGIG (reference sequence). The germline V and J ends were trimmed by 1 base and 1 base, with 7 bases remaining between them. On this clonotype itself: Its antigen is not identified.

The clonotype comes from a male donor with ankylosing spondylitis. The V call is TRBV30, the J call TRBJ1-1; D might be TRBD1 (5 bases). Material: blood, either unsorted or a sorted T cell fraction (not recorded which). This chain's CDR3 is CAWSDRRNTEAFF. The DNA of the CDR3 is TGTGCCTGGAGTGACAGGCGGAACACTGAAGCTTTCTTT.